The clone carrying this TCR beta chain was seen once. Its antigen is still unknown. This CDR3 contains 15 residues. Looked up from germline, CDR1 is MNHEY and CDR2 is SVGAGI. Losses at the gene ends were 6 bases for V and 7 bases for J; bases not matched to a gene: 10. This sample is part of a study of CD8 T cells in Susac syndrome. Study results and limitations: The study admitted that it had a relatively small number of individuals in its TCR sequencing and HLA analysis.

The authors reverse transcribed 0.5 to 1 ug RNA with random hexamers. The authors amplified TCR beta CDR3 across 54 Vbeta and 13 Jbeta using immunoSEQ multiplex PCR. TCRdb passed the immunoSEQ multiplex PCR reads through MiXCR, listing each CDR3 protein once. This table has more than 200,000 distinct CDR3 sequences, 85% to 95% appearing once. The chain couples TRBV6-5 to TRBJ1-2; 11 bases fit TRBD1. The source is a human donor with multiple sclerosis. The source material was CD4+ T cells from PBMCs. The CDR3 loop is CASSRGQGASRGYTF. The DNA of the CDR3 is TGTGCCAGCAGCCGAGGACAGGGGGCTTCTCGTGGCTACACCTTC.